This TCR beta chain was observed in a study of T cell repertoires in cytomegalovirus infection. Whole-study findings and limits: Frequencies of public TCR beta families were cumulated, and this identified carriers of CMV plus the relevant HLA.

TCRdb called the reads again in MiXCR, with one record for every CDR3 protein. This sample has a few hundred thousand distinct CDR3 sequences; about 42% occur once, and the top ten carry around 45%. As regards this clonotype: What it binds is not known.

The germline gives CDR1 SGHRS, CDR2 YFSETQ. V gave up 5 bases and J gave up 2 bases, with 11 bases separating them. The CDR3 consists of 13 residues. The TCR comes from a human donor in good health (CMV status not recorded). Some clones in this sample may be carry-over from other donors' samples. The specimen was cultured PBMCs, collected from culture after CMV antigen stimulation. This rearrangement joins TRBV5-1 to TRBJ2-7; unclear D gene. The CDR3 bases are TGCGCCAGCAGATCCACGGTGGCCTACGAGCAGTACTTC. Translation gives CASRSTVAYEQYF.